The entry below describes one T cell receptor beta chain. Its antigen is not identified. The data were taken from a study of response to subunit inactivated influenza vaccine. Overall study results and limits: Few additional T cells are recruited per seasonal influenza vaccination, authors suggested.

TCRdb recomputed calls from the RT-PCR reads with MiXCR, one row per CDR3 protein. Of about 780,000 distinct CDR3 sequences in the sample, 15% to 20% were seen once. The sequence was obtained from a man between 50 and 59 years old who received an inactivated influenza vaccine. Sequencing used PBMCs from blood, obtained around 5 days after vaccination.

CDR3 amino acids: CASFGDTRSYEQYF. CDR3 in DNA: TGTGCCAGCTTCGGGGACACCCGAAGCTACGAGCAGTACTTC. This chain links TRBV28 with TRBJ2-7; possibly TRBD1 for D (6 bases). CDR3 size: 14 residues. V gave up 8 bases and J gave up 3 bases, with 17 bases separating them. Looked up from germline, CDR1 is MDHEN and CDR2 is SYDVKM.